This T cell receptor beta chain came from a study of cytomegalovirus exposure and HLA in healthy donors. Regarding the study as a whole: Most CMV-associated TCR beta chains appeared HLA-restricted in a later analysis. V- and J-gene trimming of TCR beta was linked (in a later analysis) to a missense DCLRE1C variant.

Both 60 Vbeta primers and 13 Jbeta primers went into the PCR. Generated by immunoSEQ multiplex PCR, the TCRdb table keeps only in-frame clones and is missing some. This table holds fewer than 75,000 clones, approximately 79% found once. The CDR3 covers 14 residues. Germline V gene sequence: CDR1 SGHRS, CDR2 YFSETQ. Trimming pared 6 bases from V and 1 base from J, leaving 11 bases between. In the case of this clone: The antigen is unknown.

This receptor was taken from a woman younger than 45 in good health and CMV-seronegative. The source material was PBMCs. This chain joins TRBV5-1 and TRBJ1-3; the D gene is possibly TRBD1 (5 bases). CDR3 in DNA: TGCGCCAGCAATGACGGGGGATCTGGAAACACCATATATTTT. Protein product: CASNDGGSGNTIYF.